This T cell receptor (beta chain) derives from a study of cytomegalovirus exposure and HLA in healthy donors. Study at large: It was reported in a later analysis that the 100 to 150 validation repertoires used the same platform as the roughly 700 first-cohort repertoires. Overall study findings and caveats: One later analysis, an examination of the approximately 130 validation repertoires, found that first-cohort TCR clusters tended to co-occur in them. The majority of TCR sequences were rare, yet some public TCRs appeared in many donors.

Assay used: immunoSEQ multiplex PCR; TCRdb lists only in-frame clones, some missing. The data contain 180,000 or so clones, roughly 86% of them singletons. Only a few counts were recorded for this clone. Its antigen is still unknown. This CDR3 has 15 residues. Germline V gene sequence: CDR1 MDHEN, CDR2 SYDVKM. V was clipped by 0 bases and J by 2 bases, with 8 bases between them. The chain joins TRBV28 to TRBJ1-5; tentatively, D is TRBD1 (5 bases). This receptor was obtained from a young man in good health and CMV-seropositive. Sequenced input: PBMCs. The CDR3 bases are TGTGCCAGCAGTTTATGGTCGGGGGGCAATCAGCCCCAGCATTTT. Translating it yields CASSLWSGGNQPQHF.